These T cell receptor beta chains were read from a single sample in a study of T-cell memory formation after mild COVID-19. TCRdb independently ran MiXCR on the 5' RACE reads; one entry per CDR3 protein. The data hold approximately 250,000 distinct CDR3 sequences, with over 15% observed a single time. Sequencing input: PBMCs or a T cell subset sorted from them (not recorded which). These receptors originate from a man aged 18 to 35 who had mild COVID-19 (a few samples of this study predate the infection). Cell type and time point are not known. The CDR3 runs from the conserved cysteine through the conserved F or W. The order of the fields is CDR3 DNA, CDR3 protein, V gene, J gene, clone size, D gene. The D gene is left open where the match is weak. Size values are once, few and many counts, or a class for expanded clones, and some rows have none.

CDR3nt: TGTGCTAGCAGCTTAGGAGGCAGGGGTGAGACCCAGTACTTC
CDR3aa: CASSLGGRGETQYF
v_gene: TRBV7-7
j_gene: TRBJ2-5
abundance: -
d_gene: -

CDR3nt: TGCAGCGCTGCGGGGCGGGGGGGCTGGAATGAGCAGTTCTTC
CDR3aa: CSAAGRGGWNEQFF
v_gene: TRBV29-1
j_gene: TRBJ2-1
abundance: -
d_gene: TRBD2

CDR3nt: TGCGCCAGCAGCTTTGACAAAGCTAACTATGGCTACACCTTC
CDR3aa: CASSFDKANYGYTF
v_gene: TRBV5-1
j_gene: TRBJ1-2
abundance: few
d_gene: -

CDR3nt: TGTGCCAGCAAGAAGGCAAGGGGTAACACTGAAGCTTTCTTT
CDR3aa: CASKKARGNTEAFF
v_gene: TRBV12-3/TRBV12-4
j_gene: TRBJ1-1
abundance: few
d_gene: -

CDR3nt: TGTGCCAGCTCCTTCGGGGACACCGGTCTTTACGAGCAGTACTTC
CDR3aa: CASSFGDTGLYEQYF
v_gene: TRBV12-3/TRBV12-4
j_gene: TRBJ2-7
abundance: -
d_gene: -

CDR3nt: TGCAGTGCTAGAGATCCACCTGGGGGGACGGCGTACCAAGAGACCCAGTACTTC
CDR3aa: CSARDPPGGTAYQETQYF
v_gene: TRBV20-1
j_gene: TRBJ2-5
abundance: -
d_gene: -

CDR3nt: TGTGCCTCACAGATGAGGCCAGCGGGGAATACCGGGGAGCTGTTTTTT
CDR3aa: CASQMRPAGNTGELFF
v_gene: TRBV4-2
j_gene: TRBJ2-2
abundance: -
d_gene: TRBD2

CDR3nt: TGTGCCAGCAGCTTGGGCGGGACCACAGATACGCAGTATTTT
CDR3aa: CASSLGGTTDTQYF
v_gene: TRBV7-2
j_gene: TRBJ2-3
abundance: -
d_gene: -

CDR3nt: TGCAGTGCTAGAGTACAGGGGGAGGTGAGTCGTCAGCCCCAGCATTTT
CDR3aa: CSARVQGEVSRQPQHF
v_gene: TRBV20-1
j_gene: TRBJ1-5
abundance: few
d_gene: TRBD1

CDR3nt: TGTGCCAGCACCCAGATGAGGGGTTCGAACTATGGCTACACCTTC
CDR3aa: CASTQMRGSNYGYTF
v_gene: TRBV6-6
j_gene: TRBJ1-2
abundance: -
d_gene: -

CDR3nt: TGTGCCAGCAGTCAATCCGCCGGACAGTATAATTCACCCCTCCACTTT
CDR3aa: CASSQSAGQYNSPLHF
v_gene: TRBV6-6
j_gene: TRBJ1-6
abundance: few
d_gene: -

CDR3nt: TGTGCCAGCAGCTTCTCTAGCGCATATACGCAGTATTTT
CDR3aa: CASSFSSAYTQYF
v_gene: TRBV7-2
j_gene: TRBJ2-3
abundance: once
d_gene: -

CDR3nt: TGCGCCAGCATGAGCGGGGCCCGGGGGGAAGAGACCCAGTACTTC
CDR3aa: CASMSGARGEETQYF
v_gene: TRBV5-1
j_gene: TRBJ2-5
abundance: -
d_gene: TRBD2

CDR3nt: TGTGCCAGCGCACCAGGGGCAGTGCCTGAAGCTTTCTTT
CDR3aa: CASAPGAVPEAFF
v_gene: TRBV25-1
j_gene: TRBJ1-1
abundance: few
d_gene: -

CDR3nt: TGTGCCAGCATCTCGGTTTCACCCCTCCACTTT
CDR3aa: CASISVSPLHF
v_gene: TRBV6-2/TRBV6-3
j_gene: TRBJ1-6
abundance: -
d_gene: -

CDR3nt: TGTGCCAGTAGTATCACGATGGGGGCCGAGCAGTACTTC
CDR3aa: CASSITMGAEQYF
v_gene: TRBV19
j_gene: TRBJ2-7
abundance: few
d_gene: -

CDR3nt: TGTGCCAGCAGTTTCGGGGGGGCCGGAGATACGCAGTATTTT
CDR3aa: CASSFGGAGDTQYF
v_gene: TRBV12-3/TRBV12-4
j_gene: TRBJ2-3
abundance: many
d_gene: TRBD2

CDR3nt: TGTGCCAGCAGTGACCTACGCACCGGGGAGCTGATTTTT
CDR3aa: CASSDLRTGELIF
v_gene: TRBV6-4
j_gene: TRBJ2-2
abundance: -
d_gene: -